These 23 T cell receptor beta chains originate from one sample sequenced in a study of regulatory T cells in long-lasting Graves disease. CDR3-region Arm-PCR and iRepertoire HTBI primers produced the TCR beta libraries. Via MiXCR, TCRdb re-called the multiplex PCR reads, giving one row per CDR3 protein. The table shows roughly 560,000 distinct CDR3 sequences, with about 15% occurring only once. Time point meaning: newly diagnosed GD, antithyroid drugs for less than 3 months. TCR sequences were obtained from RNA taken from PBMCs. This sample was also put to use in a study of T cells in Graves' hyperthyroidism and ophthalmopathy.

The starting material was peripheral blood mononuclear cells (PBMCs), obtained at new diagnosis, from a patient treated with antithyroid drugs. Receptors were obtained from a woman aged 35-60 years with Graves disease.

This clonotype was seen at least ten times. This rearrangement joins TRBV20-1 to TRBJ2-1; a weak D match, TRBD2 (5 bases). The CDR3 spans 13 residues. Trimming cost V 6 bases and J 9 bases, with 18 bases left between them. The V gene's germline CDR1 is DFQATT and CDR2 SNEGSKA (reference sequence). The CDR3: CSAERVLRGEQFF. CDR3 in DNA: TGCAGTGCGGAGAGGGTTCTCCGAGGTGAGCAGTTCTTC.

The table lists this clonotype with a few counts. The V and J genes are TRBV6-2 or TRBV6-3 and TRBJ1-5, with TRBD1 matching 10 bases. This CDR3 spans 18 amino acids. CDR1 MNHEY and CDR2 SVGEGT come from the germline V gene. V shed 3 bases and J 8 bases; nucleotides not matched to a gene: 16. In DNA, the CDR3 is TGTGCCAGCAGTTATCCCACTATTGGGACAGGGGTGATTAAGCCCCAGCATTTT. It translates to CASSYPTIGTGVIKPQHF.

The chain carries TRBV7-9 and TRBJ2-1; D remains ambiguous. Trimming took off 3 bases at V and 6 bases at J, with 12 bases between the two ends. The CDR3 covers 14 residues. Germline values: CDR1 SEHNR, CDR2 FQNEAQ (reference sequence). The chain's CDR3 is CASSLDLSGNEQFF. CDR3 bases: TGTGCCAGCAGCTTGGACCTAAGTGGCAATGAGCAGTTCTTC.

This clonotype was detected a few times. The chain links TRBV7-6 to TRBJ2-7, with D hard to call. V was trimmed by 5 bases and J by 3 bases, leaving 11 bases between them. Per germline, CDR1 SGHVS and CDR2 FNYEAQ. The CDR3 sequence is 13 residues long. The CDR3 bases are TGTGCCAGCAGCGCGGTGGCAGACTACGAGCAGTACTTC. Its protein is CASSAVADYEQYF.

This clonotype was seen ten or more times. This rearrangement joins TRBV12-3 or TRBV12-4 to TRBJ2-7; D is ambiguous. The ends were cut back, 8 bases at V and 2 bases at J, with 19 bases in the middle. The CDR3 has 15 residues. The chain's CDR3 is CASGSSLNDPYEQYF. In nucleotides, the CDR3 is TGTGCCAGCGGGTCGAGCCTGAACGACCCCTACGAGCAGTACTTC.

Ten or more counts support this clonotype. The V gene is TRBV5-1, the J gene TRBJ1-1; D not certain. Deletions cut 4 bases from V and 3 bases from J, with 10 bases between. This CDR3 has 13 amino acids. The germline V gene has CDR1 SGHRS and CDR2 YFSETQ. Here the CDR3 DNA reads TGCGCCAGCAGCCCGTATGAGTACACTGAAGCTTTCTTT. It codes for CASSPYEYTEAFF. The variable domain in full, with the rest retrieved from reference TRBV5-1 and TRBJ1-1, is KAGVTQTPRYLIKTRGQQVTLSCSPISGHRSVSWYQQTPGQGLQFLFEYFSETQRNKGNFPGRFSGRQFSNSRSEMNVSTLELGDSALYLCASSPYEYTEAFFGQGTRLTVV.

The V call is TRBV6-2 or TRBV6-3, the J call TRBJ1-5, with a tentative D call TRBD1 (5 bases). The germline V and J ends were trimmed by 5 bases and 5 bases, with 13 bases remaining between them. Germline CDR1 reads MNHEY; CDR2 reads SVGEGT. The CDR3 runs to 14 residues. The DNA of the CDR3 is TGTGCCAGCAGTGAAGCCCGGGGCCATCAGCCCCAGCATTTT. Encoded protein: CASSEARGHQPQHF.

About this clonotype itself: Possible read error: a much larger clone is one base away. V usage is TRBV29-1 and J usage is TRBJ1-1; D remains unclear. This CDR3 is 15 amino acids long. With 5 bases removed from V and 1 base from J, the gap between germline ends came to 17 bases. CDR1 is SQVTM, CDR2 ANQGSEA, per germline. The CDR3 loop reads CSVQASAMPNTEAFF. The CDR3 bases are TGCAGCGTTCAGGCCAGCGCTATGCCGAACACTGAAGCTTTCTTT.

This clonotype was seen repeatedly, ten times or more. This chain links TRBV28 with TRBJ2-6; the D is unclear. The germline V and J ends were trimmed by 6 bases and 0 bases, with 3 bases remaining between them. Germline V CDR1 and CDR2: MDHEN, SYDVKM. CDR3 length equals 13 residues. Written as DNA, the CDR3 is TGTGCCAGCAGGCTCTCTGGGGCCAACGTCCTGACTTTC. It yields the protein CASRLSGANVLTF.

This clonotype was detected many times. The V call is TRBV30, the J call TRBJ1-1, with a weak D call TRBD1 (6 bases). The V gene's germline CDR1 is GTSNPN and CDR2 SVGIG (reference sequence). Trimming took off 4 bases at V and 11 bases at J, with 17 bases between the two ends. The CDR3 length is 12 residues. DNA of the CDR3: TGTGCCTGGACCGCAGGGGTACTTGGCGCTTTCTTT. This encodes CAWTAGVLGAFF.

This clonotype appeared many times. This chain connects TRBV28 to TRBJ1-4; D remains unclear. Germline assignment: CDR1 MDHEN and CDR2 SYDVKM. V was pared by 2 bases and J by 12 bases, with 10 bases between. This CDR3 has 12 residues. Written as DNA, the CDR3 is TGTGCCAGCAGTTTAAACTGGTCTCAACTGTTTTTT. Amino acid sequence: CASSLNWSQLFF.

This clonotype appeared many times. The rearrangement joins TRBV28 to TRBJ1-1; tentative D call: TRBD1 (5 bases). The germline gives CDR1 MDHEN, CDR2 SYDVKM. The CDR3 is 14 amino acids. Trimming removed 3 bases at V and 1 base at J, with 9 bases between. CDR3 sequence (DNA): TGTGCCAGCAGTTTGCTTGGGGGGAACACTGAAGCTTTCTTT. Translated, it gives CASSLLGGNTEAFF.

This clonotype was counted many times. The rearrangement uses TRBV3-1 and TRBJ2-3; TRBD2 might be the D (5 bases). The CDR3 is made up of 16 amino acids. Germline assignment: CDR1 LGHDT and CDR2 YNNKEL (reference sequence). Trimming shortened V by 0 bases and J by 2 bases, and 12 bases separated the two germline ends. The CDR3 region has the DNA TGTGCCAGCAGCCAAGAGAGGCTAGCTATCACAGATACGCAGTATTTT. It codes for CASSQERLAITDTQYF.

The chain recombines TRBV30 with TRBJ1-2, with 9 bases lining up with TRBD1. Germline CDR1 is GTSNPN and CDR2 is SVGIG (reference sequence). J was trimmed by 5 bases and V by 3 bases; bases with no gene match: 4. The CDR3 is 13 amino acids. The CDR3 DNA reads TGTGCCTGGAGCCGGGACAGGGTATATGGCTACACCTTC. This codes for CAWSRDRVYGYTF.

This clonotype was seen many times. The genes are TRBV28 and TRBJ1-2; D is unresolved. V lost 2 bases and J lost 4, with 8 bases in between. Germline CDR1 is MDHEN and CDR2 is SYDVKM. This CDR3 is built from 13 residues. CDR3 in DNA: TGTGCCAGCAGTTTAGGAGGAATCTATGGCTACACCTTC. Protein product: CASSLGGIYGYTF.

This clonotype came up many times. This chain connects TRBV6-1 to TRBJ2-1, with a possible D match to TRBD2 (7 bases). Germline CDR1 reads MNHNS; CDR2 reads SASEGT. The CDR3 has 18 amino acids. V lost 3 bases and J lost 1, with 19 bases in between. The CDR3 region is CASSDWTRGVRSYNEQFF. In nucleotides, the CDR3 is TGTGCCAGCAGTGATTGGACTAGGGGGGTCCGATCCTACAATGAGCAGTTCTTC.

CDR3: CASSSDRKNTGELFF. CDR3 DNA sequence: TGTGCCAGCAGCTCCGACAGGAAAAACACCGGGGAGCTGTTTTTT. J is TRBJ2-2 and V is TRBV5-5, with D perhaps TRBD1 (6 bases). Per germline, CDR1 SGHKS and CDR2 YYEKEE (reference sequence). This CDR3 spans 15 amino acids. Trimming removed 3 bases from V and 2 bases from J, with 11 bases in between.

Comments on this clonotype: This may come from a read error, since a much larger clone is one base off. This is likely a read error, given that the CDR3 carries no conserved phenylalanine or tryptophan at its end. This chain joins TRBV11-2 and TRBJ2-7, with D possibly matching TRBD2 (5 bases). This CDR3 has 17 amino acids. Between the trimmed V and J ends, which lost 0 bases and 6 bases, there was a span of 21 bases. CDR1 and CDR2 from the germline V gene are SGHAT and FQNNGV. The CDR3 DNA sequence: TGTGCCAGCAGCTTAGACAGCGCGGGTAGGACCTCCGGCGAGCAGTACTCC. This encodes CASSLDSAGRTSGEQYS.

This clonotype was seen only a few times. The gene calls are TRBV6-1 and TRBJ2-5; D is uncertain. The CDR3 spans 13 residues. The V and J ends lost 6 bases and 2 bases respectively, with 10 bases between them. Germline CDR1 MNHNS, CDR2 SASEGT. The CDR3 spells CASSRVPQETQYF. DNA for the CDR3: TGTGCCAGCAGCCGGGTGCCACAAGAGACCCAGTACTTC.

This clonotype was observed at least ten times. V is TRBV29-1 and J is TRBJ2-1; 9 bases are a match to TRBD2. After removal of 4 bases from V and 3 bases from J, the junction contained 10 bases not matched to a gene. CDR1 and CDR2 (germline): SQVTM, ANQGSEA. The CDR3 extends over 16 amino acids. CDR3 sequence: CSVVEAGGLGYNEQFF. CDR3 DNA sequence: TGCAGCGTTGTGGAAGCGGGGGGTTTGGGCTACAATGAGCAGTTCTTC.

The sample holds a few counts of this clonotype. The J gene is TRBJ2-1, the V gene TRBV30, with 7 bases aligning to TRBD1. The V segment lost 2 bases and the J segment 0 bases; nucleotides outside the gene matches: 4. The length of the CDR3 is 15 residues. Germline lookup yields CDR1 GTSNPN and CDR2 SVGIG (reference sequence). CDR3 sequence reads: CAWSTGVISYNEQFF. CDR3 in DNA: TGTGCCTGGAGTACAGGGGTGATCTCCTACAATGAGCAGTTCTTC.

The CDR3 reads CASKRTQPYEQYF. The DNA of the CDR3 is TGCGCCAGCAAACGGACGCAGCCATACGAGCAGTACTTC. The chain recombines TRBV5-1 with TRBJ2-7, with D unresolved. Between the trimmed V and J ends, which lost 6 bases and 4 bases, there was a span of 14 bases. Germline CDR1 and CDR2: SGHRS and YFSETQ. The CDR3 is made up of 13 amino acids.

This clonotype was seen ten or more times. V and J are TRBV3-1 and TRBJ1-6, with D perhaps TRBD1 (6 bases). The germline gives CDR1 LGHDT, CDR2 YNNKEL (reference sequence). CDR3 length: 13 residues. Trimming left V 4 bases short and J 9 bases short, with 10 bases between. CDR3 region: CASSPGQFSPLHF. The CDR3 region has the DNA TGTGCCAGCAGCCCTGGACAGTTTTCACCCCTCCACTTT.